The T cell receptor (beta chain) under discussion was sequenced for a study of blood T cell repertoires in COVID-19 (dated by TCRdb to about 2020). Regarding the research as a whole: Samples covering the acute and convalescent phases of COVID-19 were provided by collaborators in the United States, Italy and Spain. The material from the prospective study consisted of cDNA or gDNA derived from T cells, B-cell-depleted T cells, or PBMCs. Deeply sampled blood TCRbeta repertoires from subjects exposed to, actively infected with, or recovered from COVID-19 were included in the dataset. The repertoires were made available in a free public database intended to serve as a resource for research on the immune response to SARS-CoV-2. Samples came from the ongoing ImmuneRACE study (first 160 participants) plus 1,254 subjects from 6 global collaborators. A de-identified subject ID, COVID-19 status, age in years and sex were almost always included in the sample metadata. Where available, HLA class I and class II types were taken from metadata supplied by the sample provider and were not determined by assay-based typing.

The paper's findings and limits, for the study overall: The quantity of clinical and demographic metadata differed by source and by participant and was supplied without curation.

TCRbeta CDR3 regions were amplified from genomic DNA using the immunoSEQ Assay, a bias-controlled multiplex PCR. On the authors' methods: The number of nucleated cells in each sample was estimated from the amplification of reference gene primers within the assay. To quantify the absolute abundance of each unique TCRbeta CDR3 rearrangement, sequence reads were collapsed and filtered. For each sample, productive Simpson clonality was calculated by taking the square root of Simpson's diversity index across productive rearrangements. TCRdb retrieved this table from immuneACCESS and kept in-frame rearrangements only. Not all clones are present; in checked studies, unresolved V genes account for under half, and no reason is known for the remainder. The V and J calls and clone size are taken from that table; D and trimming were inferred from the DNA. The sample table shows some 240,000 clones, and roughly 82% are seen once. About 1.5% of the sample belongs to the ten largest clones.

The CDR3 numbers 13 residues from cysteine through phenylalanine. The DNA shown is the 39-base CDR3, in frame from base 1. At the junction V is shortened by 5 bases and J by 12 bases; bases outside the gene matches: 9. In the germline V gene, CDR1 corresponds to SGHAT and CDR2 to FQNNGV. This clone is a singleton in its sample. What antigen it recognizes has not been identified. No base quality values were provided; no much bigger clone lies one nucleotide off. Another Seattle source contributed samples from volunteer blood donors who had recovered from COVID-19. Whole blood was collected in K2EDTA tubes by collaborating institutions according to the institutions' own protocols. For TCRbeta analysis, collaborators shipped samples in one of three forms: frozen whole blood, isolated PBMCs, or DNA extracted from either of those sample types.

This sequence was found in a woman aged 35 to 49 who had recovered from COVID-19. Sequenced input: peripheral blood. Recombination connected TRBV11-2 to TRBJ2-1; a stretch of 8 junction bases matches TRBD2. For the CDR3, the sequence is CASSPPGGVGQFF. The DNA reads as follows: TGTGCCAGCAGCCCCCCGGGGGGGGTCGGGCAGTTCTTC.